These 21 T cell receptor beta chains were all obtained from the same sample, sequenced in a study of technical replicates of blood from several donors (TCRdb year 2017). Receptors were amplified or captured by the immunoSEQ multiplex PCR assay. TCRdb holds this immuneACCESS table with in-frame rearrangements only. Some clones are missing; in checked studies, unresolved V genes explain under half, and the rest has no known cause. The sample table shows over 65,000 clones, and 98% are seen once. The leading ten clones occupy over 0.15% of the sample. Sequenced sample: T cells isolated from PBMCs. Receptors originate from a human donor in good health.

The chain employs TRBV10-1 and TRBJ2-7; D might be TRBD1 (5 bases). V shed 3 bases and J shed 3 bases, with 18 bases lying between them. The germline V gene has CDR1 WNHNN and CDR2 SYGVQD (reference sequence). The CDR3 length is 16 residues. CDR3 in DNA: TGCGCCAGCAGTGATCGGTGGGAAGGGGTAAGCTACGAGCAGTACTTC. Encoded protein: CASSDRWEGVSYEQYF.

The V and J genes are TRBV19 and TRBJ1-2; perhaps TRBD1 as D (5 bases). Trimming shortened V by 7 bases and J by 2 bases, and 14 bases separated the two germline ends. Germline V CDR1 and CDR2: LNHDA, SQIVND (reference sequence). The CDR3 consists of 14 residues. The CDR3 sequence: CASNSRGINYGYTF. DNA of the CDR3: TGTGCCAGTAATAGTAGGGGAATCAACTATGGCTACACCTTC.

The sample holds one count of this clone. The chain joins TRBV30 to TRBJ1-6; D is undetermined. Trimming left V 0 bases short and J 6 bases short, with 12 bases between. The CDR3 loop spans 15 amino acids. CDR1 and CDR2 (germline): GTSNPN, SVGIG (reference sequence). CDR3: CAWSVHPVANSPLHF. CDR3 DNA: TGTGCCTGGAGTGTACACCCCGTAGCTAATTCACCCCTCCACTTT.

The chain links TRBV7-6 to TRBJ2-4; TRBD2 might be the D (7 bases). Germline V CDR1 and CDR2: SGHVS, FNYEAQ. This CDR3 is built from 15 residues. Trimming removed 5 bases from V and 5 bases from J, with 16 bases in between. CDR3 sequence reads: CASSPQGGGENIQYF. CDR3 nucleotide sequence: TGTGCCAGCAGCCCCCAAGGGGGAGGGGAAAACATTCAGTACTTC.

The chain links TRBV29-1 to TRBJ1-4; 7 bases map to TRBD1. The CDR3 is made up of 15 amino acids. V shed 7 bases and J 5 bases; nucleotides not matched to a gene: 13. Looked up from germline, CDR1 is SQVTM and CDR2 is ANQGSEA. DNA of the CDR3: TGCAGCGCGCGGGGACCCGGGACAGAGAATGAAAAACTGTTTTTT. Protein product: CSARGPGTENEKLFF.

This chain joins TRBV1 and TRBJ1-1; the table's D call, TRBD1, has no DNA check behind it. TRBV1 counts as a pseudogene. The CDR3 has 17 amino acids. CDR3 sequence (DNA): TGCACCAGCAGCCAAGTAAGGAAAAACGGGACAGTCTGGCGAGCTTTCTTT. The encoded protein is CTSSQVRKNGTVWRAFF.

This chain connects TRBV28 to TRBJ2-5; tentatively, D is TRBD1 (6 bases). The CDR3 extends over 14 amino acids. The V gene's germline CDR1 is MDHEN and CDR2 SYDVKM. The V gene lost 6 bases and the J gene lost 4 bases, with 15 bases spanning the gap. The CDR3 region is CASSQTGIGETQYF. In DNA form, the CDR3 reads TGTGCCAGCAGCCAAACAGGGATCGGAGAGACCCAGTACTTC.

The chain carries TRBV4-1 and TRBJ2-2; a weak D match, TRBD2 (5 bases). Germline CDR1 MGHRA, CDR2 YSYEKL. Trimming took 2 bases from V and 4 from J, leaving 11 bases between them. This CDR3 is 15 amino acids long. CDR3 protein: CASSQLRVGTGELFF. CDR3 nucleotides: TGCGCCAGCAGCCAATTGAGGGTGGGCACCGGGGAGCTGTTTTTT.

The chain has TRBV5-1 and TRBJ1-5, with 7 bases matching TRBD1. The trim removed 0 bases at V and 7 bases at J, leaving 7 bases unmatched. The germline CDR1 and CDR2 sequences are SGHRS and YFSETQ. This CDR3 comprises 15 residues. CDR3 residues: CASSLEGDSIQPQHF. The CDR3 DNA sequence: TGCGCCAGCAGCTTGGAAGGGGACAGTATCCAGCCCCAGCATTTT.

This chain links TRBV11-3 with TRBJ2-1; D is uncertain. CDR1 is SGHNT and CDR2 is YENEEA in the germline V gene. This CDR3 is built from 14 residues. V dropped 1 base and J dropped 3 bases, with 7 bases sitting between them. CDR3 coding DNA: TGTGCCAGCAGCTTAGTAGCTTACTACAATGAGCAGTTCTTC. Translated: CASSLVAYYNEQFF.

The V gene is TRBV18, the J gene TRBJ1-3; a weak D match, TRBD1 (6 bases). There are 13 residues in the CDR3. Between the trimmed V and J ends, which lost 2 bases and 11 bases, there was a span of 13 bases. Germline V gives CDR1 KGHSH, CDR2 LQKENI. The CDR3 here is CASSPRDRRPIYF. CDR3 DNA sequence: TGTGCCAGCTCACCAAGAGACAGGAGGCCCATATATTTT.

The J gene is TRBJ2-2, the V gene TRBV27, with 7 positions matching TRBD2. The V segment lost 4 bases and the J segment 6 bases; nucleotides outside the gene matches: 5. Germline values: CDR1 MNHEY, CDR2 SMNVEV (reference sequence). The CDR3 extends over 14 amino acids. The CDR3 DNA is TGTGCCAGCAGTTATGGCCTAGCGGCCGGGGAGCTGTTTTTT. As protein: CASSYGLAAGELFF.

The chain uses TRBV30 and TRBJ1-5; 7 bases are a match to TRBD1. CDR3 length: 14 residues. Germline V CDR1 and CDR2: GTSNPN, SVGIG (reference sequence). V lost 2 bases, J lost 3 bases, and 4 bases stayed unmatched. CDR3 residues: CAWSRGQLNQPQHF. CDR3 bases: TGTGCCTGGAGTAGGGGACAGCTCAATCAGCCCCAGCATTTT.

The chain has TRBV4-1 and TRBJ1-5; TRBD1 is a possible D gene (6 bases). From germline, CDR1 is MGHRA and CDR2 YSYEKL. The CDR3 covers 14 residues. The ends were cut back, 6 bases at V and 4 bases at J, with 13 bases in the middle. The CDR3 region is CASRQTGPNQPQHF. Here the CDR3 DNA reads TGCGCCAGCAGACAAACAGGGCCGAATCAGCCCCAGCATTTT.

V is TRBV6-1 and J is TRBJ1-5; D is uncertain. The germline V gene encodes CDR1 MNHNS and CDR2 SASEGT. With 10 bases removed from V and 1 base from J, the gap between germline ends came to 11 bases. The CDR3 is 13 residues long. CDR3 sequence reads: CAIQWLSNQPQHF. In nucleotides, the CDR3 is TGTGCCATCCAGTGGTTGAGCAATCAGCCCCAGCATTTT.

The genes are TRBV28 and TRBJ2-1; D may be TRBD1 (6 bases). Germline V lookup: CDR1 MDHEN, CDR2 SYDVKM. The CDR3 is 12 residues long. V lost 3 bases to trimming and J lost 6 bases, with 6 bases between them. The DNA of the CDR3 is TGTGCCAGCAGTTTCAGGGGCAATGAGCAGTTCTTC. Amino acids: CASSFRGNEQFF. Looking up the rest from reference TRBV28 and TRBJ2-1 gives the full variable domain: DVKVTQSSRYLVKRTGEKVFLECVQDMDHENMFWYRQDPGLGLRLIYFSYDVKMKEKGDIPEGYSVSREKKERFSLILESASTNQTSMYLCASSFRGNEQFFGPGTRLTVL.

V is TRBV10-3 and J is TRBJ2-5; TRBD1 aligns across 7 bases. The germline CDR1 and CDR2 sequences are ENHRY and SYGVKD. This CDR3 is 16 amino acids long. V shed 2 bases, J shed 3 bases, and the junction held 9 bases outside the gene matches. The CDR3, as DNA: TGTGCCATCAGTGAGGCTGGGACAGAGACAAAAGAGACCCAGTACTTC. This sequence encodes CAISEAGTETKETQYF.

The rearrangement uses TRBV5-1 and TRBJ2-5; D gene ambiguous. CDR1 and CDR2 (germline): SGHRS, YFSETQ. V dropped 0 bases and J dropped 1 base, with 10 bases sitting between them. The CDR3 covers 15 residues. This CDR3 reads CASSLAGSPQETQYF. CDR3 in DNA: TGCGCCAGCAGCTTGGCCGGGTCCCCCCAAGAGACCCAGTACTTC.

V usage is TRBV27 and J usage is TRBJ2-7; 9 bases match TRBD2. CDR1 and CDR2 (germline): MNHEY, SMNVEV (reference sequence). The CDR3 covers 16 residues. Trimming cost V 3 bases and J 5 bases; bases outside gene matches: 11. The CDR3 region is CASSFKAGGPFHEQYF. CDR3 DNA sequence: TGTGCCAGCAGTTTTAAGGCGGGAGGGCCATTCCACGAGCAGTACTTC.

The rearrangement joins TRBV9 to TRBJ2-2; TRBD2 agrees at 8 bases. Germline CDR1 and CDR2: SGDLS and YYNGEE. V trimming: 4 bases; J trimming: 6 bases; junction bases outside the gene matches: 14. The CDR3 runs to 17 residues. CDR3 loop: CASSLLSRSGGSGELFF. The CDR3 bases are TGTGCCAGCAGCCTCCTTAGTCGCAGCGGGGGATCCGGGGAGCTGTTTTTT.

This clone was observed once. V gene TRBV7-9 combines with J gene TRBJ2-7, with a possible D match to TRBD1 (6 bases). Germline V CDR1 and CDR2: SEHNR, FQNEAQ (reference sequence). Between the trimmed V and J ends, which lost 0 bases and 9 bases, there was a span of 15 bases. This CDR3 has 14 amino acids. The CDR3 region is CASSLAYRDGVQYF. For the CDR3, the DNA is TGTGCCAGCAGCTTAGCCTACAGGGACGGCGTGCAGTACTTC.